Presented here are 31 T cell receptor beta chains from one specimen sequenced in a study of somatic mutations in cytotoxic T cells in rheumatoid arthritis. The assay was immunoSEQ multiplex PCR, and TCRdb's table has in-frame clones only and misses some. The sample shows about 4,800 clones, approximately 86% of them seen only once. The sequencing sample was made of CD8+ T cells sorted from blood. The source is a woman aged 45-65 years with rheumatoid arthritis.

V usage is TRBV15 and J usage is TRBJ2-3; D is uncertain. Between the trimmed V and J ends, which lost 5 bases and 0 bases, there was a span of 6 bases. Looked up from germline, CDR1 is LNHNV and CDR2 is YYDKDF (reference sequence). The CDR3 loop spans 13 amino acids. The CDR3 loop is CATSLDSTDTQYF. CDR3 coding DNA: TGTGCCACCAGCCTAGACAGCACAGATACGCAGTATTTT.

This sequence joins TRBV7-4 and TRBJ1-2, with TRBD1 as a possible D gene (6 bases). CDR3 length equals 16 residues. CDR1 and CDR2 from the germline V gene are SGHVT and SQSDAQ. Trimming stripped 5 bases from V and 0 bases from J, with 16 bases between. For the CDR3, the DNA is TGTGCCAGCAGCCCCGGGGGGGGCCAAACTAACTATGGCTACACCTTC. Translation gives CASSPGGGQTNYGYTF.

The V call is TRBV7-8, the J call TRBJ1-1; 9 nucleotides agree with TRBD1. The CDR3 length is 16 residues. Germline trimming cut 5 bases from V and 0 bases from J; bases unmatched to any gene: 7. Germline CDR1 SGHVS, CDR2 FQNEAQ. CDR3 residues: CASSPRTGEMNTEAFF. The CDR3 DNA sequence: TGTGCCAGCAGCCCTCGGACAGGGGAGATGAACACTGAAGCTTTCTTT.

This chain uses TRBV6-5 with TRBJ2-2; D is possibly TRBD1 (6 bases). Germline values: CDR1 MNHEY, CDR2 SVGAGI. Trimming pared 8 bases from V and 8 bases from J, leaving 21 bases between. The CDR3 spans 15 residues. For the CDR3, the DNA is TGTGCCAGCTCGGCAAGAGACAGGTTTGGAGGGGAGCTGTTTTTT. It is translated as CASSARDRFGGELFF.

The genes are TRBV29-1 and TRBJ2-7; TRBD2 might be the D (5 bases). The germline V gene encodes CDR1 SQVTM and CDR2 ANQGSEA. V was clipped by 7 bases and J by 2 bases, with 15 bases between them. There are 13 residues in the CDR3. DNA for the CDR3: TGCAGCGCCCTCCATCGGGGAACCTACGAGCAGTACTTC. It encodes CSALHRGTYEQYF.

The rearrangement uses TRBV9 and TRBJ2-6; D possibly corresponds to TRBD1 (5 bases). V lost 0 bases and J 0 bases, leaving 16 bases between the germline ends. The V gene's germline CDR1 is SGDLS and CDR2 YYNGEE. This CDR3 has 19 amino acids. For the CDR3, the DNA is TGTGCCAGCAGCGTAGGAAGTGGACACTATTCCTCTGGGGCCAACGTCCTGACTTTC. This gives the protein CASSVGSGHYSSGANVLTF.

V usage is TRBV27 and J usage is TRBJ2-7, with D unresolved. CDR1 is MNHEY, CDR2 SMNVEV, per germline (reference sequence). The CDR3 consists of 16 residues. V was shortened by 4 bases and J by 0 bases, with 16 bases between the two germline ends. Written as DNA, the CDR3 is TGTGCCAGCAGTTCCCGTTGGCAGGAACGCTCCTACGAGCAGTACTTC. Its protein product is CASSSRWQERSYEQYF.

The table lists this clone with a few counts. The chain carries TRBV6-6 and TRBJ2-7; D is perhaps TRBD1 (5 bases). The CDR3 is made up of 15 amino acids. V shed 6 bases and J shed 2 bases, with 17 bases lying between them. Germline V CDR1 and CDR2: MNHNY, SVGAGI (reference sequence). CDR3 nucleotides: TGTGCCAGCAGGAAGGTACAGGATTCCGCCTACGAGCAGTACTTC. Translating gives CASRKVQDSAYEQYF.

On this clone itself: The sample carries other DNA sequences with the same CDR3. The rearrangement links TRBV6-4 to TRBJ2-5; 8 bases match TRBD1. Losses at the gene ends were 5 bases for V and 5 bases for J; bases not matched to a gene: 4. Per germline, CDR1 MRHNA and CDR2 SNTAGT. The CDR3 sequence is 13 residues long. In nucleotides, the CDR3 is TGTGCCAGCAGTAAGACAGGGGAGGAGACCCAGTACTTC. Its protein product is CASSKTGEETQYF.

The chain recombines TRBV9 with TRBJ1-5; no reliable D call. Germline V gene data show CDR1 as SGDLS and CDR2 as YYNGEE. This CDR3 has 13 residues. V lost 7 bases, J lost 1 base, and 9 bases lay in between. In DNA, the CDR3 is TGTGCCAGCGCCAGAGGGAGCAATCAGCCCCAGCATTTT. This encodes CASARGSNQPQHF.

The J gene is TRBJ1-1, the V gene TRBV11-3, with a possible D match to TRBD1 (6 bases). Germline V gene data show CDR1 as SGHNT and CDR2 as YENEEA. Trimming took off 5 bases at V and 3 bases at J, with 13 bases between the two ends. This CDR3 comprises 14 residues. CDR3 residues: CASSVRGVDTEAFF. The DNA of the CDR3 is TGTGCCAGCAGCGTCAGGGGTGTCGACACTGAAGCTTTCTTT.

For the CDR3, the DNA is TGCAGCGTTGAAGACCTAACCACCAGGGTCCGGGACAGGGGACAAAACTATGGCTACACCTTC. Translation: CSVEDLTTRVRDRGQNYGYTF. The genes are TRBV29-1 and TRBJ1-2; 10 bases align to TRBD1. This CDR3 has 21 amino acids. The germline V gene has CDR1 SQVTM and CDR2 ANQGSEA. The ends lost 0 bases at V and 2 bases at J; junction bases unmatched: 21.

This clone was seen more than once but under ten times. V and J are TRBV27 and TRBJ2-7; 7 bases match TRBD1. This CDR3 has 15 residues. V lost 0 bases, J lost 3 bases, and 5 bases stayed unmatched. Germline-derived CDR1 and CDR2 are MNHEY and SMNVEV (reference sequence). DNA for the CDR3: TGTGCCAGCAGTTTATCCCGACAGGGAAACTACGAGCAGTACTTC. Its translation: CASSLSRQGNYEQYF.

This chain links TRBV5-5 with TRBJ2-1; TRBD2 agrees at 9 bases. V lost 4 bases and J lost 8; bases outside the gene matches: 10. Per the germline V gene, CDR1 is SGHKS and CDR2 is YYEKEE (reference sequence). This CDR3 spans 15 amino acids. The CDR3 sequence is CASSPEGGGGDEQFF. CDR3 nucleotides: TGTGCCAGCAGCCCGGAAGGCGGGGGGGGCGATGAGCAGTTCTTC. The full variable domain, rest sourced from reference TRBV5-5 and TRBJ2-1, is DAGVTQSPTHLIKTRGQQVTLRCSPISGHKSVSWYQQVLGQGPQFIFQYYEKEERGRGNFPDRFSARQFPNYSSELNVNALLLGDSALYLCASSPEGGGGDEQFFGPGTRLTVL.

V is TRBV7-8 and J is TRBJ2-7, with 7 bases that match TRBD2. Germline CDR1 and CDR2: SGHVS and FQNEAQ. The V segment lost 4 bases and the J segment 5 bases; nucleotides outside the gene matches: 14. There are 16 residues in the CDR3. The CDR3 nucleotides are TGTGCCAGCAGCTCCACAGGAGGAGCGGGGTACCACGAGCAGTACTTC. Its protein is CASSSTGGAGYHEQYF.

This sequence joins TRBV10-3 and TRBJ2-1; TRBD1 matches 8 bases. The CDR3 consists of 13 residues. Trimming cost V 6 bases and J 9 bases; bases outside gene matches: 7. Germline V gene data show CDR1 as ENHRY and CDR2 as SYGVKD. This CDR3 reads CAIRAGTGGEQFF. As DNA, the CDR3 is TGTGCCATCAGAGCCGGGACAGGAGGTGAGCAGTTCTTC.

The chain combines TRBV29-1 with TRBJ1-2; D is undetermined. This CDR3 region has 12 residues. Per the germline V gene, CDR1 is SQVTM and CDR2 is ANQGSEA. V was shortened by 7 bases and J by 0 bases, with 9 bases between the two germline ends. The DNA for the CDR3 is TGCAGCGCCCCGTTAGCTAACTATGGCTACACCTTC. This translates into CSAPLANYGYTF.

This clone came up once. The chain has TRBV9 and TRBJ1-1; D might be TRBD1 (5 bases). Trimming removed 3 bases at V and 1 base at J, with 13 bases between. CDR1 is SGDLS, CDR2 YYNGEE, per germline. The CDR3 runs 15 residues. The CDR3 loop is CASSAPDSPNTEAFF. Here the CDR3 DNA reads TGTGCCAGCAGCGCACCTGACAGCCCGAACACTGAAGCTTTCTTT.

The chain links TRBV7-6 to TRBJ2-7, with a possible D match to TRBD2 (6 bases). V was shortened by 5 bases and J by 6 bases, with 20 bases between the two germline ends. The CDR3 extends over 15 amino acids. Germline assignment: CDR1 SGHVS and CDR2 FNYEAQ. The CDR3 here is CASSAPGSGVREQYF. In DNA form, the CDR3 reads TGTGCCAGCAGCGCGCCGGGGTCGGGAGTCCGCGAGCAGTACTTC.

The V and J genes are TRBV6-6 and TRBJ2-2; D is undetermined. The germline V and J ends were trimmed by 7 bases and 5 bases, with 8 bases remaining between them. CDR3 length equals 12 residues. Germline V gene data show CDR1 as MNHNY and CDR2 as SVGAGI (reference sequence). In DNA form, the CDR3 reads TGTGCCAGCAATACGGTGACCGGGGAGCTGTTTTTT. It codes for CASNTVTGELFF.

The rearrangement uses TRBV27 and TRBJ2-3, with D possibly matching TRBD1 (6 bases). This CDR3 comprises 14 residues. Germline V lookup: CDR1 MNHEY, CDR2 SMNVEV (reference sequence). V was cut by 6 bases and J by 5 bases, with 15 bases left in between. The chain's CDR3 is CASRLQGIVDTQYF. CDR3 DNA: TGTGCCAGCAGGCTACAGGGAATTGTAGATACGCAGTATTTT.

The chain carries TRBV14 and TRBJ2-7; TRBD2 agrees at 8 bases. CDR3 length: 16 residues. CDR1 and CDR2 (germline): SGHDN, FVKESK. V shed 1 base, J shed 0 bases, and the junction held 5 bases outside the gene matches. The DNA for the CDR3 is TGTGCCAGCAGCCAAGGGCCCCGGGGGGGCTCCTACGAGCAGTACTTC. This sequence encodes CASSQGPRGGSYEQYF.

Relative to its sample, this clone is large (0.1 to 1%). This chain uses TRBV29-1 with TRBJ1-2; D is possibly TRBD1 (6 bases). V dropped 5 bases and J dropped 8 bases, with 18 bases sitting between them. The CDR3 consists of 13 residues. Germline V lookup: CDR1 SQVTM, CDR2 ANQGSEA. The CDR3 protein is CSVPSDRSGGYTF. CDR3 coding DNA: TGCAGCGTTCCGTCCGACAGGTCGGGAGGCTACACCTTC.

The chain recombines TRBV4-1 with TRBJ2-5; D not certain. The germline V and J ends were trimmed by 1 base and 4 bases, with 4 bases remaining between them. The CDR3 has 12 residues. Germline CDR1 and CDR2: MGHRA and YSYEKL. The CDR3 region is CASSQAGETQYF. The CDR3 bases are TGCGCCAGCAGCCAAGCAGGAGAGACCCAGTACTTC.

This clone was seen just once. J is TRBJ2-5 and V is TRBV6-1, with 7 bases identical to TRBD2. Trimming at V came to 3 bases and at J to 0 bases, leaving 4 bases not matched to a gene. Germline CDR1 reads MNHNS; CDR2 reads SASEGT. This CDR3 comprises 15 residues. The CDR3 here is CASSDSGTYQETQYF. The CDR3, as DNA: TGTGCCAGCAGTGACAGCGGGACCTACCAAGAGACCCAGTACTTC.

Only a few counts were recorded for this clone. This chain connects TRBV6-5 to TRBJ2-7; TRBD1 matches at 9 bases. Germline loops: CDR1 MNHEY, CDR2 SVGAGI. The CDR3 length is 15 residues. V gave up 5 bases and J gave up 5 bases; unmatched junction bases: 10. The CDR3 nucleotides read TGTGCCAGCAGTGGACTGACAGGGGGGTCGGACGAGCAGTACTTC. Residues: CASSGLTGGSDEQYF.

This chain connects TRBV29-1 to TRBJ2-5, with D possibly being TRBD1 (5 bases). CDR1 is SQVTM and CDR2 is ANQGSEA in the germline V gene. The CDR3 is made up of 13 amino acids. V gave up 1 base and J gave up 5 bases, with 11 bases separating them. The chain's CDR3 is CSVEAQEWETQYF. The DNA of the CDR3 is TGCAGCGTTGAAGCACAGGAGTGGGAGACCCAGTACTTC.

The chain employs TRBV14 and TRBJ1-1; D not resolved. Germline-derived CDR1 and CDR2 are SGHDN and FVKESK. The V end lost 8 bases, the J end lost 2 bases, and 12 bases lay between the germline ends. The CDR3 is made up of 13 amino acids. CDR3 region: CASGRGGNTEAFF. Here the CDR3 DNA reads TGTGCCAGCGGACGAGGAGGAAACACTGAAGCTTTCTTT.

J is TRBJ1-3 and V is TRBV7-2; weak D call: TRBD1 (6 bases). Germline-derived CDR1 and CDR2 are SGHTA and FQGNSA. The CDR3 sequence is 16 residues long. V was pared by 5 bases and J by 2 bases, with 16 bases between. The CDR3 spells CASSDRNRVAGNTIYF. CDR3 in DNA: TGTGCCAGCAGCGACCGAAACAGGGTGGCTGGAAACACCATATATTTT.

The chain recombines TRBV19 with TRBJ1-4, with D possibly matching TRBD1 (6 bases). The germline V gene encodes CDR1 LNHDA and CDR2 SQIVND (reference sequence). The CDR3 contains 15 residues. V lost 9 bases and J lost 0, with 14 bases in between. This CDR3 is CASTTGDATNEKLFF. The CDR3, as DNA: TGTGCCAGCACGACAGGCGATGCAACTAATGAAAAACTGTTTTTT.

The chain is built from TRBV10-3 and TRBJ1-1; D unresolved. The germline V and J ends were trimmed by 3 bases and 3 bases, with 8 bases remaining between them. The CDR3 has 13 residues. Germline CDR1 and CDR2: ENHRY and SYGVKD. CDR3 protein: CAISDVQYTEAFF. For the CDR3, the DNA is TGTGCCATCAGTGATGTACAGTACACTGAAGCTTTCTTT.